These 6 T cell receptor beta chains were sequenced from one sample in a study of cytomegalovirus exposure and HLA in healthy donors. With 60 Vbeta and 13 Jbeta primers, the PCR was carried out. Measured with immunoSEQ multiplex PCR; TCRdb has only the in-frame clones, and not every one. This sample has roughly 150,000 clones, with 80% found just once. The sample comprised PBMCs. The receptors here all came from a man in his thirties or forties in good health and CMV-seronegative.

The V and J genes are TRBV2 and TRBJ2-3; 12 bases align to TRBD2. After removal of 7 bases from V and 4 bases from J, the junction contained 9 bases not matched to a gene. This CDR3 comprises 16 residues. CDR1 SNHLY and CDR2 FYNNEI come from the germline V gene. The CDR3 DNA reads TGTGCCAGCAATCTTCTAGCGGGAGGGTTTTCAGATACGCAGTATTTT. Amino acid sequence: CASNLLAGGFSDTQYF.

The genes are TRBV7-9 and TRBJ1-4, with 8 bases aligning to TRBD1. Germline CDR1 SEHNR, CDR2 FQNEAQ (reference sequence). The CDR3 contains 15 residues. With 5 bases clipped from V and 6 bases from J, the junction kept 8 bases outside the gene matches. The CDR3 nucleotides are TGTGCCAGCAGCACCCCAGGGGGCCCCGATGAAAAACTGTTTTTT. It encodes CASSTPGGPDEKLFF.

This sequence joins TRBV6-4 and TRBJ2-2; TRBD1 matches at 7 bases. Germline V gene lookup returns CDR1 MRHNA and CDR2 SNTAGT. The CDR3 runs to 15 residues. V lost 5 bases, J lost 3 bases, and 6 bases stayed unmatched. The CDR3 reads CASSQTGSDTGELFF. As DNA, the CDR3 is TGTGCCAGCAGTCAGACAGGGTCTGACACCGGGGAGCTGTTTTTT.

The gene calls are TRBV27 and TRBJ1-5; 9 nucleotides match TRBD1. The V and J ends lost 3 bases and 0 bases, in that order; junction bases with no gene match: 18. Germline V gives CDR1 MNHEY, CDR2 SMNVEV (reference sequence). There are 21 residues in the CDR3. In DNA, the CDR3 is TGTGCCAGCAGTTTTCTTGGACAGGGGAAATTGGTTCTCGATAGCAATCAGCCCCAGCATTTT. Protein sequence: CASSFLGQGKLVLDSNQPQHF.

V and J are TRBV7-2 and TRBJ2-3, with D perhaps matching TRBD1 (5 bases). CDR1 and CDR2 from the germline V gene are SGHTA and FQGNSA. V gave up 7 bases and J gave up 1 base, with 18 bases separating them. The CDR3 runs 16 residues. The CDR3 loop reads CASNLGLGVGTDTQYF. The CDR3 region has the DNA TGTGCCAGCAACCTGGGGCTAGGCGTCGGCACAGATACGCAGTATTTT.

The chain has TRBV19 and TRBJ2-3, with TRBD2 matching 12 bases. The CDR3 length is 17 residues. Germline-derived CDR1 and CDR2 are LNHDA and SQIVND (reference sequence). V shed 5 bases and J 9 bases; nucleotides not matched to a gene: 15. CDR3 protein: CASSLRALAGGSRTQYF. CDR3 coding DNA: TGTGCCAGTAGTCTACGTGCTCTAGCGGGAGGGAGTAGGACGCAGTATTTT.